This T cell receptor beta chain originates from a study of PD-L1 blockade in urothelial cancer. Sequenced by immunoSEQ multiplex PCR; TCRdb stores in-frame clones only, minus some. This table holds 55,000 to 80,000 clones, around 86% found once. Stated time point: pretreatment peripheral blood. Patient sample counts ranged from 1 to 8, pretreatment and on-treatment. This specimen was PBMCs, taken around atezolizumab (anti-PD-L1) treatment. This TCR came from a man between 70 and 80 years old with urothelial cancer.

CDR3 bases: TGCGCCAGCAGCCAAGCCCCCCCGGTGCGGGAGGGCCTTTACGAGCAGTACTTC. Translating gives CASSQAPPVREGLYEQYF. V gene TRBV4-1 combines with J gene TRBJ2-7; 9 bases line up with TRBD2. CDR1 and CDR2 (germline): MGHRA, YSYEKL. The CDR3 contains 18 residues. V lost 1 base and J lost 4; bases outside the gene matches: 14.